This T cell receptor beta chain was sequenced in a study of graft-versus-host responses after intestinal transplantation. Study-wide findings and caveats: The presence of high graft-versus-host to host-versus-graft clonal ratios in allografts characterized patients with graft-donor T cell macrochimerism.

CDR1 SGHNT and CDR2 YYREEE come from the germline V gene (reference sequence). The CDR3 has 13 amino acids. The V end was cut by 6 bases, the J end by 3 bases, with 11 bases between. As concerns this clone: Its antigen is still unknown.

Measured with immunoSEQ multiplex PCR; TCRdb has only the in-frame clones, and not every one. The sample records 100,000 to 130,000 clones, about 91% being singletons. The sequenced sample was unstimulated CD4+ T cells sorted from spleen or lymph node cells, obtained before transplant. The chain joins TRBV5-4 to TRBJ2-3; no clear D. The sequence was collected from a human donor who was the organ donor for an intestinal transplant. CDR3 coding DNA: TGTGCCAGCACCAACTCGTGGACAGATACGCAGTATTTT. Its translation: CASTNSWTDTQYF.